The rows below give T cell receptor beta chains drawn from one sample of a study of T cells after yellow fever vaccination. TCRdb fed the 5' RACE reads into MiXCR, producing one record per CDR3 protein. The sample shows roughly 500,000 distinct CDR3 sequences, less than 20% of them seen only once. This specimen consisted of PBMCs, obtained 15 days after the yellow fever booster vaccination. These receptors came from a young man who received the YFV17D yellow fever vaccine. The CDR3 runs from the conserved cysteine through the conserved F or W. D genes are given only for firm matches. Not all rows give a size; the values are once, few, many and, for expanded clones, a class.

>once|-|TRBV4-2|TRBJ2-6|15
CASSPRGAGANVLTF
TGTGCCAGCAGCCCCCGCGGGGCTGGGGCCAACGTCCTGACTTTC
>few|TRBD2|TRBV20-1|TRBJ2-5|15
CSARWGGRGQETQYF
TGCAGTGCTAGGTGGGGCGGGAGGGGGCAAGAGACCCAGTACTTC
>-|TRBD1|TRBV5-1|TRBJ1-1|15
CASSIGQGGNTEAFF
TGCGCCAGCAGCATAGGACAGGGTGGGAACACTGAAGCTTTCTTT
>-|-|TRBV19|TRBJ1-2|14
CASTPTAFNYGYTF
TGTGCCAGTACCCCGACAGCTTTTAACTATGGCTACACCTTC
>-|TRBD1|TRBV7-8|TRBJ1-2|16
CASSFMGGGTAYGYTF
TGTGCCAGCAGCTTCATGGGGGGGGGGACAGCCTATGGCTACACCTTC
>few|-|TRBV7-9|TRBJ2-7|15
CASSLNPGLGDEQYF
TGTGCCAGCAGCTTAAATCCGGGACTCGGAGACGAGCAGTACTTC
>few|-|TRBV6-5|TRBJ1-1|15
CASSYGRRGNTEAFF
TGTGCCAGCAGTTACGGACGGAGAGGGAACACTGAAGCTTTCTTT
>medium-sized|TRBD1|TRBV7-9|TRBJ1-1|12
CASSGTGVEAFF
TGTGCCAGCAGCGGGACAGGGGTTGAAGCTTTCTTT
>few|-|TRBV13|TRBJ2-5|11
CASSLGWTQYF
TGTGCCAGCAGCTTAGGGTGGACCCAGTACTTC
>few|TRBD1|TRBV7-3|TRBJ2-3|13
CASSDREADTQYF
TGTGCCAGCAGCGACAGGGAAGCGGATACGCAGTATTTT
>-|-|TRBV7-8|TRBJ2-1|10
CATSLDEQFF
TGTGCCACCAGCTTGGATGAGCAGTTCTTC
>-|TRBD1|TRBV20-1|TRBJ1-6|20
CSAKYSGTVVSPSYNSPLHF
TGCAGTGCTAAGTATTCCGGGACAGTCGTATCTCCCTCCTATAATTCACCCCTCCACTTT
>-|TRBD1|TRBV29-1|TRBJ2-1|13
CSVGRGRYNEQFF
TGCAGCGTTGGCAGGGGGCGCTACAATGAGCAGTTCTTC
>-|-|TRBV7-2|TRBJ2-2|13
CASSSPAVGELFF
TGTGCCAGCAGCTCGCCAGCAGTCGGGGAGCTGTTTTTT
>few|TRBD1|TRBV20-1|TRBJ1-5|15
CSATLSTGGNQPQHF
TGCAGTGCTACCCTTTCGACAGGGGGGAATCAGCCCCAGCATTTT
>-|TRBD1|TRBV11-2|TRBJ2-7|15
CASSTDRGGTYEQYF
TGTGCCAGCAGCACGGACAGGGGAGGAACCTACGAGCAGTACTTC
>-|TRBD2|TRBV30|TRBJ2-3|16
CAWSTGLAGAGDTQYF
TGTGCCTGGAGTACGGGACTAGCGGGAGCGGGGGATACGCAGTATTTT
>few|TRBD2|TRBV20-1|TRBJ2-1|16
CSAGETSGRTYNEQFF
TGCAGTGCTGGAGAGACTAGCGGGAGAACCTACAATGAGCAGTTCTTC
>many|-|TRBV5-1|TRBJ2-1|13
CASSLGGSNEQFF
TGTGCCAGCAGCTTAGGGGGGTCCAATGAGCAGTTCTTC
>few|TRBD1|TRBV7-9|TRBJ2-1|16
CASSLASGTGFREQFF
TGTGCCAGCAGCTTGGCCTCCGGGACAGGGTTCCGCGAGCAGTTCTTC
>-|TRBD2|TRBV20-1|TRBJ2-3|14
CSVPRENMADTQYF
TGCAGTGTCCCGCGGGAGAATATGGCAGATACGCAGTATTTT
>-|TRBD1|TRBV7-2|TRBJ2-1|15
CASSSDRGGFNEQFF
TGTGCCAGCAGCTCTGACAGGGGAGGCTTCAATGAGCAGTTCTTC
>few|TRBD1|TRBV6-2/TRBV6-3|TRBJ1-5|14
CASRRNRGGQPQHF
TGTGCCAGCAGACGAAACAGGGGCGGGCAGCCCCAGCATTTT
>few|TRBD1|TRBV7-9|TRBJ2-5|15
CASVRDRANQETQYF
TGTGCCAGCGTCCGGGACAGGGCGAACCAAGAGACCCAGTACTTC
>-|TRBD2|TRBV6-2/TRBV6-3|TRBJ2-5|16
CASRPPGLAGTGTQYF
TGTGCCAGCAGACCCCCGGGACTAGCGGGGACGGGGACCCAGTACTTC
>-|-|TRBV20-1|TRBJ2-5|11
CSGNSQETQYF
TGCAGTGGAAATTCACAAGAGACCCAGTACTTC
>-|-|TRBV30|TRBJ1-2|16
CAWKGSGSRGNYGYTF
TGTGCCTGGAAAGGGTCGGGGAGCAGGGGCAACTATGGCTACACCTTC
>few|TRBD2|TRBV19|TRBJ2-7|17
CASSIIRTSGSMYEQYF
TGTGCCAGTAGTATTATTCGGACTAGCGGGAGTATGTACGAGCAGTACTTC
>many|TRBD2|TRBV29-1|TRBJ2-7|14
CSVVLAGGPIEQYF
TGCAGCGTTGTTTTAGCGGGAGGGCCCATCGAGCAGTACTTC
>-|-|TRBV27|TRBJ1-2|16
CASSLGRSSLYYGYTF
TGTGCCAGCAGCCTCGGACGTTCTTCCCTTTACTATGGCTACACCTTC
>-|-|TRBV7-9|TRBJ2-7|12
CASETDSYEQYF
TGTGCCAGCGAGACAGACTCCTACGAGCAGTACTTC
>-|TRBD2|TRBV5-4|TRBJ2-3|16
CASSSPRLAGADTQYF
TGTGCCAGCAGCTCCCCTAGACTAGCGGGTGCGGATACGCAGTATTTT
>-|TRBD2|TRBV19|TRBJ2-5|15
CASSMAGLAEETQYF
TGTGCCAGTAGTATGGCAGGACTAGCCGAAGAGACCCAGTACTTC
>few|-|TRBV20-1|TRBJ2-3|12
CSAPTYTDTQYF
TGCAGTGCTCCTACATACACAGATACGCAGTATTTT
>few|TRBD2|TRBV20-1|TRBJ2-1|13
CSAPNRVAGVQFF
TGCAGTGCCCCCAACCGGGTAGCGGGAGTCCAGTTCTTC
>-|TRBD1|TRBV3-1|TRBJ1-2|14
CASSPRTGAKGYTF
TGTGCCAGCAGCCCCCGGACAGGTGCAAAGGGCTACACCTTC
>few|TRBD1|TRBV11-3|TRBJ2-3|16
CASSLGTGEGSDTQYF
TGTGCCAGCAGCTTAGGGACAGGGGAAGGATCAGATACGCAGTATTTT
>-|TRBD2|TRBV6-2/TRBV6-3|TRBJ2-1|13
CASRRSGNNEQFF
TGTGCCAGCAGGAGAAGCGGGAACAATGAGCAGTTCTTC
>-|TRBD1|TRBV23-1|TRBJ2-1|16
CASSHWKVTGNNEQFF
TGCGCCAGCAGTCATTGGAAGGTGACAGGGAACAATGAGCAGTTCTTC
>once|-|TRBV6-2/TRBV6-3|TRBJ2-7|15
CASSDPPASSYEQYF
TGTGCCAGCAGTGACCCCCCAGCGAGCTCCTACGAGCAGTACTTC
>few|TRBD1|TRBV20-1|TRBJ2-1|12
CSDTGTGDEQFF
TGCAGTGACACCGGGACAGGGGATGAGCAGTTCTTC
>-|-|TRBV15|TRBJ2-1|15
CATSRDPGLVNEQFF
TGTGCCACCAGCAGAGATCCGGGGCTTGTGAATGAGCAGTTCTTC
>few|-|TRBV7-9|TRBJ2-1|16
CASSPRDKKYYNEQFF
TGTGCCAGCAGCCCACGGGACAAAAAATATTACAATGAGCAGTTCTTC
>few|-|TRBV4-2|TRBJ2-1|15
CASSQDRLAINEQFF
TGTGCCAGCAGCCAAGATCGGTTAGCAATCAATGAGCAGTTCTTC
>few|TRBD2|TRBV28|TRBJ2-2|16
CASIEGGLAGTGELFF
TGTGCCAGCATCGAGGGGGGACTAGCGGGGACCGGGGAGCTGTTTTTT
>-|-|TRBV14|TRBJ2-2|17
CASSQLRGNQYTGELFF
TGTGCCAGCAGCCAGCTGCGGGGAAATCAGTACACCGGGGAGCTGTTTTTT
>-|-|TRBV12-3/TRBV12-4|TRBJ1-4|15
CASTALTGRDEKLFF
TGTGCCAGCACGGCATTAACAGGGCGGGACGAAAAACTGTTTTTT